This passage covers 6 T cell receptor beta chains from one sample sequenced in a study of T cell repertoires in ileal Crohn's disease. This table comes from immunoSEQ multiplex PCR, and its TCRdb copy is limited to in-frame clones, with some not included. In the table there are roughly 980 clones, 70% to 90% of which are singletons. Before sorting, lamina propria lymphocytes were separated from surgical specimens by density gradient. Sequencing was done on a sample of CD4+ T cells sorted from the ileum. These receptors were collected from an adult with Crohn's disease.

The chain links TRBV7-9 to TRBJ2-7; 7 bases are shared with TRBD1. V lost 5 bases and J lost 6; bases outside the gene matches: 1. Germline V gene lookup returns CDR1 SEHNR and CDR2 FQNEAQ (reference sequence). The CDR3 has 11 amino acids. CDR3 region: CASSQGVEQYF. The CDR3 region has the DNA TGTGCCAGCAGCCAGGGGGTCGAGCAGTACTTC.

This CDR3 reads CASRVGSGNTIYF. The CDR3 DNA is TGTGCCAGCCGGGTGGGCTCTGGAAACACCATATATTTT. This sequence joins TRBV5-6 and TRBJ1-3; D gene unclear. Germline V gives CDR1 SGHDT, CDR2 YYEEEE. The CDR3 extends over 13 amino acids. Trimming cost V 7 bases and J 0 bases, with 8 bases left between them.

V gene TRBV5-1 combines with J gene TRBJ1-1; 8 bases are shared with TRBD1. CDR1 and CDR2 (germline): SGHRS, YFSETQ. This CDR3 comprises 14 residues. V was clipped by 1 base and J by 4 bases; unmatched bases: 3. This CDR3 reads CASSLTGGSTEAFF. CDR3 coding DNA: TGCGCCAGCAGCTTGACAGGGGGTAGCACTGAAGCTTTCTTT. Using reference TRBV5-1 and TRBJ1-1 for the parts outside the CDR3, the full variable domain is KAGVTQTPRYLIKTRGQQVTLSCSPISGHRSVSWYQQTPGQGLQFLFEYFSETQRNKGNFPGRFSGRQFSNSRSEMNVSTLELGDSALYLCASSLTGGSTEAFFGQGTRLTVV.

The V call is TRBV19, the J call TRBJ1-2, with D possibly TRBD1 on 5 matching bases. V was cut by 7 bases and J by 5 bases, with 14 bases left in between. Germline-derived CDR1 and CDR2 are LNHDA and SQIVND (reference sequence). The CDR3 runs to 13 residues. This CDR3 reads CASTQRGPYGYTF. CDR3 nucleotide sequence: TGTGCCAGTACCCAAAGGGGTCCGTATGGCTACACCTTC.

The chain has TRBV7-2 and TRBJ1-2; D not resolved. CDR3 size: 13 residues. V dropped 5 bases and J dropped 8 bases, with 15 bases sitting between them. CDR1 SGHTA and CDR2 FQGNSA come from the germline V gene. The CDR3, as DNA: TGTGCCAGCAGCCAACGCGGGCAGGAAGGCTACACCTTC. Its protein product is CASSQRGQEGYTF.

The chain joins TRBV5-1 to TRBJ2-7; D uncertain. The CDR3 has 12 amino acids. Germline loops: CDR1 SGHRS, CDR2 YFSETQ. Trimming removed 5 bases from V and 0 bases from J, with 6 bases in between. This chain's CDR3 is CASSWSSYEQYF. The CDR3, as DNA: TGCGCCAGCAGTTGGAGCTCCTACGAGCAGTACTTC.